This passage covers 10 T cell receptor beta chains from one sample sequenced in a study of blood T cell repertoires in COVID-19. Clones were sequenced by immunoSEQ multiplex PCR, and TCRdb holds only the in-frame ones, with some missing. The sample lists 360,000 or so clones, roughly 91% occurring once. The sample comprised PBMCs or T cells enriched from blood (not recorded which). Receptor source: a woman aged 25 to 39 who had recovered from COVID-19.

The genes are TRBV7-6 and TRBJ2-2, with TRBD2 identical over 13 bases. Germline V gene lookup returns CDR1 SGHVS and CDR2 FNYEAQ. There are 17 residues in the CDR3. J was trimmed by 4 bases and V by 1 base; bases with no gene match: 3. The CDR3 coding sequence is TGTGCCAGCAGCTTAGGACTAGCGGGGGGCAGCACCGGGGAGCTGTTTTTT. Protein: CASSLGLAGGSTGELFF.

This chain connects TRBV3-1 (or the pseudogene TRBV3-2) to TRBJ2-5, with a possible D match to TRBD2 (6 bases). The length of the CDR3 is 13 residues. Trimming removed 7 bases at V and 5 bases at J, with 14 bases between. Germline CDR1 is LGHDT and CDR2 is YNNKEL (reference sequence). In DNA form, the CDR3 reads TGTGCCAGCAAGGAGGGTGGTGGGGAGACCCAGTACTTC. Its translation: CASKEGGGETQYF.

This clone occurred a few times. V is TRBV6-6 and J is TRBJ1-1, with 7 bases fitting TRBD1. J gave up 9 bases and V 6 bases, and 16 bases lay outside the gene matches. CDR1 is MNHNY and CDR2 is SVGAGI in the germline V gene (reference sequence). CDR3 length: 15 amino acids. DNA for the CDR3: TGTGCCAGCAGCCCGAGCACAGGGGCTGGGGGAAAAGCTTTCTTT. Translation: CASSPSTGAGGKAFF.

The V gene is TRBV27, the J gene TRBJ1-4, with D unclear. This CDR3 region has 13 residues. V was cut by 5 bases and J by 0 bases, with 4 bases left in between. Per the germline V gene, CDR1 is MNHEY and CDR2 is SMNVEV (reference sequence). The CDR3 sequence is CASSPSTNEKLFF. Here the CDR3 DNA reads TGTGCCAGCAGTCCCTCAACTAATGAAAAACTGTTTTTT.

This chain uses TRBV28 with TRBJ1-2; 9 bases map to TRBD1. Germline V CDR1 and CDR2: MDHEN, SYDVKM. CDR3 size: 16 residues. V was pared by 1 base and J by 5 bases, with 8 bases of the junction left unmatched. CDR3 sequence: CASSLLPGQGKYGYTF. Here the CDR3 DNA reads TGTGCCAGCAGTTTATTGCCGGGACAGGGAAAGTATGGCTACACCTTC.

V gene TRBV7-9 combines with J gene TRBJ1-6; TRBD1 might be the D (5 bases). Germline V gene sequence: CDR1 SEHNR, CDR2 FQNEAQ (reference sequence). The CDR3 is 15 residues long. V was shortened by 5 bases and J by 2 bases, with 10 bases between the two germline ends. The CDR3 region is CASSATGAYNSPLHF. The CDR3 DNA reads TGTGCCAGCAGCGCCACGGGGGCCTATAATTCACCCCTCCACTTT. The full variable domain, completed using reference TRBV7-9 and TRBJ1-6, is DTGVSQNPRHKITKRGQNVTFRCDPISEHNRLYWYRQTLGQGPEFLTYFQNEAQLEKSRLLSDRFSAERPKGSFSTLEIQRTEQGDSAMYLCASSATGAYNSPLHFGNGTRLTVT.

The J gene is TRBJ1-2, the V gene TRBV25-1, with 8 bases matching TRBD1. This CDR3 spans 12 amino acids. Germline V gene lookup returns CDR1 MGHDK and CDR2 SYGVNS. After removal of 4 bases from V and 8 bases from J, the junction contained 3 bases not matched to a gene. The CDR3 is CASSGDRRGYTF. The CDR3 DNA follows: TGTGCCAGCAGTGGGGACAGGAGGGGCTACACCTTC.

In its sample, this clone was seen once. The rearrangement uses TRBV5-4 and TRBJ2-2, with TRBD1 as a possible D gene (5 bases). Between the trimmed V and J ends, which lost 3 bases and 4 bases, there was a span of 10 bases. The CDR3 loop spans 14 amino acids. Germline lookup yields CDR1 SGHNT and CDR2 YYREEE (reference sequence). CDR3 region: CASSSGLGTGELFF. CDR3 nucleotide sequence: TGTGCCAGCAGCTCAGGGTTGGGCACCGGGGAGCTGTTTTTT.

This chain uses TRBV4-1 with TRBJ2-4; tentative D call: TRBD2 (5 bases). Germline V gene sequence: CDR1 MGHRA, CDR2 YSYEKL. Trimming cost V 5 bases and J 2 bases, with 10 bases left between them. There are 14 residues in the CDR3. The CDR3 spells CASSGSGTKNIQYF. CDR3 DNA: TGCGCCAGCAGCGGTTCGGGGACCAAAAACATTCAGTACTTC.

This chain joins TRBV4-2 and TRBJ2-1; 12 bases map to TRBD2. The CDR3 covers 15 residues. V shed 4 bases, J shed 10 bases, and the junction held 8 bases outside the gene matches. Germline V gene sequence: CDR1 LGHNA, CDR2 YNFKEQ. The CDR3 here is CASSPSSGGAWEQFF. The CDR3 nucleotides read TGTGCCAGCAGCCCATCTAGCGGGGGGGCTTGGGAGCAGTTCTTC.